A single sample is the source of the 28 T cell receptor beta chains below, sequenced in a study of cytomegalovirus exposure and HLA in healthy donors. Method: immunoSEQ multiplex PCR; TCRdb's copy keeps in-frame clones and lacks some. The repertoire includes about 250,000 clones, roughly 90% of them detected once, and approximately 12% sits in the top ten. The sequencing sample was made of PBMCs. The source of these receptors is a young man in good health and CMV-seropositive.

This clone was found once. This sequence joins TRBV27 and TRBJ2-1; D is unresolved. The CDR3 sequence is 12 residues long. Germline V gene sequence: CDR1 MNHEY, CDR2 SMNVEV (reference sequence). Trimming took 5 bases from V and 5 from J, leaving 7 bases between them. For the CDR3, the DNA is TGTGCCAGCAGTACCCTTCACAATGAGCAGTTCTTC. Translation gives CASSTLHNEQFF.

The gene calls are TRBV29-1 and TRBJ2-2; TRBD2 aligns across 7 bases. The length of the CDR3 is 14 residues. Losses at the gene ends were 8 bases for V and 3 bases for J; bases not matched to a gene: 9. Germline V gene lookup returns CDR1 SQVTM and CDR2 ANQGSEA. CDR3: CSSRWTRDTGELFF. The CDR3 DNA reads as TGCAGCAGTAGATGGACTAGGGACACCGGGGAGCTGTTTTTT.

The rearrangement joins TRBV4-2 to TRBJ1-5; D ambiguous. V was trimmed by 0 bases and J by 0 bases, leaving 9 bases between them. Looked up from germline, CDR1 is LGHNA and CDR2 is YNFKEQ. This CDR3 comprises 16 residues. CDR3 sequence (DNA): TGTGCCAGCAGCCAAGATCATAGACGTAGCAATCAGCCCCAGCATTTT. Translated: CASSQDHRRSNQPQHF.

The CDR3 reads CAWSVLGGVAFF. The CDR3 DNA follows: TGTGCCTGGAGTGTACTGGGGGGGGTAGCTTTCTTT. The V gene is TRBV30, the J gene TRBJ1-1; tentative D call: TRBD1 (5 bases). The CDR3 is made up of 12 amino acids. Between the trimmed V and J ends, which lost 0 bases and 10 bases, there was a span of 12 bases. CDR1 and CDR2 from the germline V gene are GTSNPN and SVGIG (reference sequence).

This chain links TRBV7-2 with TRBJ2-1; D is unresolved. V shed 1 base and J shed 4 bases, with 11 bases lying between them. This CDR3 comprises 15 residues. From germline, CDR1 is SGHTA and CDR2 FQGNSA. The CDR3 is CASSLDRARYNEQFF. The CDR3 nucleotides read TGTGCCAGCAGCTTAGATCGAGCGAGATACAATGAGCAGTTCTTC.

The rearrangement joins TRBV13 to TRBJ2-5, with TRBD1 as a possible D gene (7 bases). This CDR3 is built from 19 residues. Germline CDR1 reads PRHDT; CDR2 reads FYEKMQ (reference sequence). Trimming removed 4 bases at V and 11 bases at J, with 35 bases between. CDR3 sequence (DNA): TGTGCCAGCAGCTCGACAGGGAGATTCGCGGGGACGGAGGCGTGGCCACAGTACTTC. It yields the protein CASSSTGRFAGTEAWPQYF. Using reference TRBV13 and TRBJ2-5 for the parts outside the CDR3, the full variable domain is AAGVIQSPRHLIKEKRETATLKCYPIPRHDTVYWYQQGPGQDPQFLISFYEKMQSDKGSIPDRFSAQQFSDYHSELNMSSLELGDSALYFCASSSTGRFAGTEAWPQYFGPGTRLLVL.

The chain employs TRBV5-6 and TRBJ1-2, with 7 bases lining up with TRBD1. Germline V CDR1 and CDR2: SGHDT, YYEEEE. V was pared by 5 bases and J by 6 bases, with 10 bases of the junction left unmatched. The CDR3 consists of 14 residues. CDR3 nucleotides: TGTGCCAGCAGATATCCTTCGGACAGGCATGGCTACACCTTC. This sequence encodes CASRYPSDRHGYTF.

On this clone itself: A junction end diverges from the germline sequence, so it may reflect a read error. J is TRBJ2-3 and V is TRBV4-1; the match to TRBD2 covers 9 bases. CDR1 and CDR2 (germline): MGHRA, YSYEKL. The CDR3 spans 12 residues. The CDR3 loop is CASSGEAGGLDF. The CDR3, as DNA: TGCGCCAGCAGCGGGGAAGCGGGAGGACTGGATTTT.

V usage is TRBV18 and J usage is TRBJ1-1, with D perhaps matching TRBD1 (6 bases). The CDR3 loop spans 15 amino acids. Germline V gene sequence: CDR1 KGHSH, CDR2 LQKENI. The germline V and J ends were trimmed by 0 bases and 3 bases, with 11 bases remaining between them. The CDR3, as DNA: TGTGCCAGCTCACCACCGGGGGGCGCGTACACTGAAGCTTTCTTT. Its protein product is CASSPPGGAYTEAFF.

This chain links TRBV5-1 with TRBJ1-2; 9 bases line up with TRBD1. This CDR3 spans 14 amino acids. CDR1 is SGHRS, CDR2 YFSETQ, per germline. Trimming took 3 bases from V and 3 from J; bases not matched to a gene: 3. The CDR3 DNA sequence: TGCGCCAGCAGCTGGGGGGACAGGGACTATGGCTACACCTTC. Amino acid sequence: CASSWGDRDYGYTF.

The chain uses TRBV5-1 and TRBJ1-1; perhaps TRBD1 as D (5 bases). Germline V gene lookup returns CDR1 SGHRS and CDR2 YFSETQ. The CDR3 is made up of 15 amino acids. Trimming removed 1 base from V and 1 base from J, with 11 bases in between. In DNA form, the CDR3 reads TGCGCCAGCAGCTTGAGGGTCGACAGGAACACTGAAGCTTTCTTT. Protein sequence: CASSLRVDRNTEAFF.

The V call is TRBV11-3, the J call TRBJ2-1; D unclear. Trimming pared 2 bases from V and 5 bases from J, leaving 4 bases between. Germline CDR1 is SGHNT and CDR2 is YENEEA. CDR3 length equals 12 residues. The CDR3: CASSLRNNEQFF. The CDR3 DNA is TGTGCCAGCAGCTTACGTAACAATGAGCAGTTCTTC.

The rearrangement joins TRBV29-1 to TRBJ1-2; D is possibly TRBD1 (5 bases). The ends were cut back, 4 bases at V and 7 bases at J, with 16 bases in the middle. CDR3 size: 13 residues. Looked up from germline, CDR1 is SQVTM and CDR2 is ANQGSEA. The CDR3 DNA reads TGCAGCGTTGGTGCGGGCAGGGCGGGTGGCTACACCTTC. It encodes CSVGAGRAGGYTF.

This chain links TRBV7-8 with TRBJ2-1; TRBD2 is a possible D gene (5 bases). V was trimmed by 6 bases and J by 7 bases, leaving 16 bases between them. Germline CDR1 is SGHVS and CDR2 is FQNEAQ. The CDR3 has 14 residues. CDR3 DNA sequence: TGTGCCAGCAGGACTACTCGGTGGGGTAATGAGCAGTTCTTC. Its protein is CASRTTRWGNEQFF. Filled out from reference TRBV7-8 and TRBJ2-1, the complete variable domain reads GAGVSQSPRYKVAKRGQDVALRCDPISGHVSLFWYQQALGQGPEFLTYFQNEAQLDKSGLPSDRFFAERPEGSVSTLKIQRTQQEDSAVYLCASRTTRWGNEQFFGPGTRLTVL.

This clone was detected only once. The J gene is TRBJ2-2, the V gene TRBV28; 12 positions match TRBD2. This CDR3 is built from 15 residues. Germline CDR1 reads MDHEN; CDR2 reads SYDVKM. Trimming cost V 5 bases and J 8 bases; bases outside gene matches: 6. CDR3 region: CASSRRLAGVGELFF. The DNA for the CDR3 is TGTGCCAGCAGTCGTAGACTAGCGGGAGTTGGGGAGCTGTTTTTT.

J is TRBJ1-2 and V is TRBV6-1; maybe TRBD1 (5 bases). The length of the CDR3 is 14 residues. The germline V and J ends were trimmed by 6 bases and 8 bases, with 19 bases remaining between them. Germline CDR1 and CDR2: MNHNS and SASEGT. This CDR3 reads CASRTAGVKKGYTF. In DNA, the CDR3 is TGTGCCAGCAGGACAGCGGGGGTAAAAAAGGGCTACACCTTC.

The V gene is TRBV5-1, the J gene TRBJ2-7; D possibly corresponds to TRBD1 (5 bases). The CDR3 spans 16 residues. Germline assignment: CDR1 SGHRS and CDR2 YFSETQ. V lost 4 bases to trimming and J lost 1 base, with 18 bases between them. The CDR3 coding sequence is TGCGCCAGCAGCGCTTCGACAGTTAAGTTTTCCTACGAGCAGTACTTC. Its protein is CASSASTVKFSYEQYF.

The gene calls are TRBV15 and TRBJ2-7; 9 bases align to TRBD2. The CDR3 is 16 amino acids. J was trimmed by 3 bases and V by 1 base; bases with no gene match: 7. Germline-derived CDR1 and CDR2 are LNHNV and YYDKDF (reference sequence). CDR3 loop: CATSRGLTSGRYEQYF. For the CDR3, the DNA is TGTGCCACCAGCAGAGGGCTAACTAGCGGGCGCTACGAGCAGTACTTC.

The chain employs TRBV5-1 and TRBJ2-7, with D unresolved. Germline assignment: CDR1 SGHRS and CDR2 YFSETQ. The ends were cut back, 1 base at V and 4 bases at J, with 9 bases in the middle. This CDR3 spans 13 amino acids. The CDR3 protein is CASSLLGNYEQYF. The CDR3 nucleotides are TGCGCCAGCAGCTTGTTAGGGAATTACGAGCAGTACTTC.

The chain couples TRBV19 to TRBJ1-5, with TRBD1 matching 8 bases. In germline, CDR1 is LNHDA, CDR2 SQIVND (reference sequence). The CDR3 covers 13 residues. The V segment lost 7 bases and the J segment 4 bases; nucleotides outside the gene matches: 3. CDR3 residues: CASTGGGNQPQHF. CDR3 in DNA: TGTGCCAGTACAGGGGGCGGTAATCAGCCCCAGCATTTT.

This chain links TRBV5-1 with TRBJ2-3; D gene uncertain. Germline V gene data show CDR1 as SGHRS and CDR2 as YFSETQ. The V gene lost 1 base and the J gene lost 2 bases, with 8 bases spanning the gap. The CDR3 consists of 14 residues. Here the CDR3 DNA reads TGCGCCAGCAGCTTGTCCGGCGACACAGATACGCAGTATTTT. Its translation is CASSLSGDTDTQYF.

The chain recombines TRBV10-3 with TRBJ1-2; 7 bases agree with TRBD1. CDR3 size: 13 residues. CDR1 is ENHRY, CDR2 SYGVKD, per germline. Germline trimming cut 3 bases from V and 6 bases from J; bases unmatched to any gene: 4. The CDR3 DNA follows: TGTGCCATCAGTGAATTAGGGGGCGATGGCTACACCTTC. It is translated as CAISELGGDGYTF.

V and J are TRBV7-2 and TRBJ2-4; D possibly corresponds to TRBD1 (6 bases). The CDR3 consists of 15 residues. Trimming cost V 5 bases and J 4 bases, with 15 bases left between them. Germline V gene lookup returns CDR1 SGHTA and CDR2 FQGNSA. The CDR3 region has the DNA TGTGCCAGCAGCCAGAGATCGCAGGGGAAAAACATTCAGTACTTC. Encoded protein: CASSQRSQGKNIQYF.

The chain joins TRBV5-1 to TRBJ2-5, with 10 bases identical to TRBD2. Germline V lookup: CDR1 SGHRS, CDR2 YFSETQ. The CDR3 loop spans 14 amino acids. The ends lost 3 bases at V and 4 bases at J; junction bases unmatched: 3. DNA of the CDR3: TGCGCCAGCAGCTCCGGGACTAGCGTAGAGACCCAGTACTTC. Translated, it gives CASSSGTSVETQYF.

This clone was seen once. The rearrangement joins TRBV5-1 to TRBJ2-4, with D perhaps being TRBD1 or TRBD2 (5 bases each). V lost 4 bases, J lost 8 bases, and 16 bases lay in between. There are 14 residues in the CDR3. Germline CDR1 is SGHRS and CDR2 is YFSETQ. This CDR3 reads CASSINPWDDIQYF. Here the CDR3 DNA reads TGCGCCAGCAGCATCAATCCATGGGACGACATTCAGTACTTC.

The chain carries TRBV30 and TRBJ2-7, with unresolved D. The CDR3 has 12 residues. Per the germline V gene, CDR1 is GTSNPN and CDR2 is SVGIG (reference sequence). The V end was cut by 4 bases, the J end by 1 base, with 8 bases between. The CDR3 DNA follows: TGTGCCTGGATAACTGATTCCTACGAGCAGTACTTC. Translating it yields CAWITDSYEQYF.

V and J are TRBV7-2 and TRBJ2-7, with 8 bases that match TRBD2. V dropped 7 bases and J dropped 3; count of bases not matched to a gene: 8. Germline CDR1 is SGHTA and CDR2 is FQGNSA. The CDR3 has 14 residues. CDR3 in DNA: TGTGCCAGCACCGTCAGCGGGAGTCTCTACGAGCAGTACTTC. This codes for CASTVSGSLYEQYF.

DNA of the CDR3: TGTGCCAGCAGTTACTCACCGCGGGAGCGCAATGAGCAGTTCTTC. It encodes CASSYSPRERNEQFF. The V gene is TRBV6-5, the J gene TRBJ2-1; 7 nucleotides agree with TRBD2. V was pared by 0 bases and J by 6 bases, with 5 bases of the junction left unmatched. CDR3 size: 15 residues. Germline CDR1 MNHEY, CDR2 SVGAGI.